This T cell receptor beta chain was recorded in a study of blood T cell repertoires in COVID-19. Recovery among Cohort 3 donors was established by two negative PCRs, clearance, or symptom resolution. TCRdb's table, derived via immunoSEQ multiplex PCR, lists solely in-frame clones and lacks some. Of under 200,000 clones listed, approximately 80% were seen once; the top ten hold approximately 9.9%. The germline CDR1 and CDR2 sequences are MDHEN and SYDVKM. The CDR3 has 15 residues. V was pared by 6 bases and J by 0 bases, with 15 bases between. This sequence joins TRBV28 and TRBJ2-7; a weak D match, TRBD2 (6 bases). This TCR was sampled from a man aged 50-60 years who had recovered from COVID-19. The sample taken for sequencing was PBMCs or T cells enriched from blood (not recorded which). CDR3 nucleotide sequence: TGTGCCAGCAGCACGTTACGGAGGGGCTCCTACGAGCAGTACTTC. Its translation: CASSTLRRGSYEQYF. The full variable domain, completed using reference TRBV28 and TRBJ2-7, is DVKVTQSSRYLVKRTGEKVFLECVQDMDHENMFWYRQDPGLGLRLIYFSYDVKMKEKGDIPEGYSVSREKKERFSLILESASTNQTSMYLCASSTLRRGSYEQYFGPGTRLTVT.